These 21 T cell receptor beta chains share one sample of origin, sequenced in a study of identifying expanded T cells in peripheral blood. Sequencing was performed with immunoSEQ multiplex PCR; in TCRdb, only in-frame clones are kept and a portion is missing. Among 60,000 to 70,000 clones listed, approximately 83% were seen once. Sequenced input: blood. All receptors come from a person between 18 and 69 years old in good health.

CDR3 region: CASNGNTEAFF. The CDR3 DNA is TGTGCCAGCAACGGGAACACTGAAGCTTTCTTT. This chain uses TRBV6-5 with TRBJ1-1; D is unresolved. The CDR3 spans 11 residues. Trimming left V 7 bases short and J 1 base short, with 4 bases between. Germline V gene lookup returns CDR1 MNHEY and CDR2 SVGAGI.

The chain has TRBV21-1 and TRBJ1-2; TRBD1 is the table's D call, not checked against the DNA. TRBV21-1 is flagged as a pseudogene. The CDR3 length is 22 residues. The CDR3 DNA follows: TGTGCCAGCAGCAAAGGAGGGGACAGGGGGCAGCAGACCGCAGGGGGCAACTATGGCTACACCTTC. Its translation: CASSKGGDRGQQTAGGNYGYTF.

The gene calls are TRBV27 and TRBJ2-3; possible D gene TRBD1, 5 bases. V was pared by 6 bases and J by 6 bases, with 13 bases between. This CDR3 has 13 residues. From germline, CDR1 is MNHEY and CDR2 SMNVEV (reference sequence). The CDR3 loop reads CASRPQETDTQYF. CDR3 DNA: TGTGCCAGCAGGCCACAGGAGACTGATACGCAGTATTTT.

The chain joins TRBV12-5 to TRBJ1-2; maybe TRBD1 (5 bases). V lost 0 bases and J 0 bases, leaving 17 bases between the germline ends. Germline CDR1 is LGHNT and CDR2 is FRNRAP. This CDR3 is built from 18 residues. The CDR3 loop is CASGLVKGNGAANYGYTF. For the CDR3, the DNA is TGTGCTAGTGGTTTGGTAAAGGGGAACGGGGCCGCTAACTATGGCTACACCTTC. Full variable domain (rest looked up from reference TRBV12-5 and TRBJ1-2): DARVTQTPRHKVTEMGQEVTMRCQPILGHNTVFWYRQTMMQGLELLAYFRNRAPLDDSGMPKDRFSAEMPDATLATLKIQPSEPRDSAVYFCASGLVKGNGAANYGYTFGSGTRLTVV.

This chain connects TRBV9 to TRBJ2-7; perhaps TRBD1 as D (6 bases). V was clipped by 3 bases and J by 6 bases, with 13 bases between them. This CDR3 comprises 13 residues. Germline loops: CDR1 SGDLS, CDR2 YYNGEE. As DNA, the CDR3 is TGTGCCAGCAGCGAGTCCTTAGGGGGCGAGCAGTACTTC. This encodes CASSESLGGEQYF.

This chain uses TRBV19 with TRBJ1-2, with 8 bases identical to TRBD1. The V segment lost 6 bases and the J segment 6 bases; nucleotides outside the gene matches: 6. The CDR3 is made up of 13 amino acids. Germline V lookup: CDR1 LNHDA, CDR2 SQIVND (reference sequence). The CDR3 reads CASRPGGLNGYTF. CDR3 nucleotide sequence: TGTGCCAGTAGGCCAGGGGGCTTGAATGGCTACACCTTC.

The V and J genes are TRBV7-8 and TRBJ1-5; D may be TRBD1 (6 bases). The CDR3 has 17 residues. The germline V gene encodes CDR1 SGHVS and CDR2 FQNEAQ. Trimming cost V 2 bases and J 2 bases, with 16 bases left between them. The CDR3 region is CASSLRRLNRGNQPQHF. The CDR3 bases are TGTGCCAGCAGCTTAAGGCGTTTGAACAGGGGCAATCAGCCCCAGCATTTT.

The chain recombines TRBV6-1 with TRBJ2-3; 8 bases are a match to TRBD1. This CDR3 spans 14 amino acids. V was pared by 10 bases and J by 1 base, with 7 bases of the junction left unmatched. Germline V gene data show CDR1 as MNHNS and CDR2 as SASEGT. The CDR3 sequence is CATTVDRGTDTQYF. The CDR3 coding sequence is TGTGCCACTACAGTGGACAGGGGCACAGATACGCAGTATTTT.

The chain uses TRBV11-3 and TRBJ1-3; D is unresolved. CDR1 SGHNT and CDR2 YENEEA come from the germline V gene. Trimming stripped 6 bases from V and 0 bases from J, with 9 bases between. The CDR3 length is 14 residues. The CDR3 bases are TGTGCCAGCAGTACAACAGCCTCTGGAAACACCATATATTTT. Its protein is CASSTTASGNTIYF.

J is TRBJ1-3 and V is TRBV2; D gene uncertain. Trimming cost V 5 bases and J 3 bases, with 14 bases left between them. This CDR3 spans 15 amino acids. Germline V gene sequence: CDR1 SNHLY, CDR2 FYNNEI. The CDR3 nucleotides read TGTGCCAGCAGTTCAACGGGCAGCCATGGAAACACCATATATTTT. It codes for CASSSTGSHGNTIYF.

The J gene is TRBJ1-3, the V gene TRBV6-5, with 10 bases lining up with TRBD1. From germline, CDR1 is MNHEY and CDR2 SVGAGI. V trimming: 4 bases; J trimming: 3 bases; junction bases outside the gene matches: 3. This CDR3 contains 15 residues. This CDR3 is CASSSGTGVGNTIYF. CDR3 nucleotides: TGTGCCAGCAGTTCCGGGACAGGGGTTGGAAACACCATATATTTT.

The genes are TRBV30 and TRBJ2-7, with TRBD2 matching over 7 bases. The V and J ends lost 0 bases and 6 bases, in that order; junction bases with no gene match: 2. This CDR3 comprises 12 residues. The germline CDR1 and CDR2 sequences are GTSNPN and SVGIG (reference sequence). The CDR3 spells CAWSVWGGEQYF. The DNA for the CDR3 is TGTGCCTGGAGTGTTTGGGGGGGCGAGCAGTACTTC.

The gene calls are TRBV6-1 and TRBJ2-1, with 9 bases matching TRBD1. CDR3 length: 15 residues. Per germline, CDR1 MNHNS and CDR2 SASEGT. Trimming cost V 6 bases and J 0 bases; bases outside gene matches: 3. The CDR3: CASRRQGVSYNEQFF. As DNA, the CDR3 is TGTGCCAGCAGGCGACAGGGGGTCTCCTACAATGAGCAGTTCTTC.

The rearrangement links TRBV19 to TRBJ1-2; D gene uncertain. The V end lost 0 bases, the J end lost 4 bases, and 12 bases lay between the germline ends. The germline V gene encodes CDR1 LNHDA and CDR2 SQIVND (reference sequence). This CDR3 region has 15 residues. This CDR3 is CASSIDILKGYGYTF. For the CDR3, the DNA is TGTGCCAGTAGTATAGATATCTTAAAGGGCTATGGCTACACCTTC.

This rearrangement joins TRBV5-4 to TRBJ2-2; unclear D gene. This CDR3 has 19 amino acids. Germline CDR1 SGHNT, CDR2 YYREEE (reference sequence). The germline V and J ends were trimmed by 0 bases and 1 base, with 19 bases remaining between them. CDR3 region: CASSLGRPTTKGNTGELFF. CDR3 DNA: TGTGCCAGCAGCTTGGGTCGGCCGACCACGAAAGGGAACACCGGGGAGCTGTTTTTT.

This chain connects TRBV4-3 to TRBJ2-3; 7 nucleotides match TRBD2. The germline CDR1 and CDR2 sequences are LGHNA and YSLEER. The V and J ends lost 2 bases and 4 bases, in that order; junction bases with no gene match: 12. The CDR3 is made up of 17 amino acids. The CDR3 DNA reads as TGCGCCAGCAGCCAACGCTTTACGCGGGAGATCGCAGATACGCAGTATTTT. It yields the protein CASSQRFTREIADTQYF.

In regard to this clone: The same CDR3 can be traced to other DNA sequences in this sample. The CDR3 bases are TGTGCCAGCAGCTTGGCGGCGGGCACTGAAGCTTTCTTT. Its protein is CASSLAAGTEAFF. V and J are TRBV5-8 and TRBJ1-1; unclear D gene. V was cut by 0 bases and J by 4 bases, with 7 bases left in between. The germline V gene encodes CDR1 SGHTS and CDR2 YDEGEE. This CDR3 has 13 residues.

The chain carries TRBV7-9 and TRBJ1-1; D not certain. This CDR3 has 13 residues. V shed 8 bases and J shed 8 bases, with 18 bases lying between them. Germline lookup yields CDR1 SEHNR and CDR2 FQNEAQ (reference sequence). CDR3 coding DNA: TGTGCCAGCTCCGAAAGCGGGGTAAGCGAAGCTTTCTTT. Protein: CASSESGVSEAFF. The full variable domain, rest sourced from reference TRBV7-9 and TRBJ1-1, is DTGVSQNPRHKITKRGQNVTFRCDPISEHNRLYWYRQTLGQGPEFLTYFQNEAQLEKSRLLSDRFSAERPKGSFSTLEIQRTEQGDSAMYLCASSESGVSEAFFGQGTRLTVV.

This rearrangement joins TRBV5-5 to TRBJ1-2; D is unresolved. V was trimmed by 2 bases and J by 2 bases, leaving 7 bases between them. Per germline, CDR1 SGHKS and CDR2 YYEKEE (reference sequence). This CDR3 is built from 13 residues. The DNA for the CDR3 is TGTGCCAGCAGCTTCCGGCCAAACTATGGCTACACCTTC. Protein sequence: CASSFRPNYGYTF. Variable domain in full (rest from reference TRBV5-5 and TRBJ1-2): DAGVTQSPTHLIKTRGQQVTLRCSPISGHKSVSWYQQVLGQGPQFIFQYYEKEERGRGNFPDRFSARQFPNYSSELNVNALLLGDSALYLCASSFRPNYGYTFGSGTRLTVV.

This clone has only one observation. The chain is built from TRBV5-6 and TRBJ1-2; 12 bases are shared with TRBD1. CDR1 is SGHDT, CDR2 YYEEEE, per germline. V lost 4 bases and J lost 8; bases outside the gene matches: 12. There are 16 residues in the CDR3. This CDR3 reads CASSLSGTGGAGGYTF. Written as DNA, the CDR3 is TGTGCCAGCAGCCTATCCGGGACAGGGGGCGCGGGAGGCTACACCTTC.

The gene calls are TRBV30 and TRBJ1-1; D remains ambiguous. Trimming stripped 4 bases from V and 0 bases from J, with 6 bases between. The CDR3 is made up of 12 amino acids. Germline V gene lookup returns CDR1 GTSNPN and CDR2 SVGIG (reference sequence). This CDR3 is CAWIPVNTEAFF. CDR3 sequence (DNA): TGTGCCTGGATTCCTGTGAACACTGAAGCTTTCTTT. Drawing the rest from reference TRBV30 and TRBJ1-1, the complete variable domain is SQTIHQWPATLVQPVGSPLSLECTVEGTSNPNLYWYRQAAGRGLQLLFYSVGIGQISSEVPQNLSASRPQDRQFILSSKKLLLSDSGFYLCAWIPVNTEAFFGQGTRLTVV.